Below, 13 T cell receptor beta chains from the same sample are listed, as sequenced in a study of T cell responses to AZD1222 COVID-19 vaccine. Sequenced by immunoSEQ multiplex PCR; TCRdb stores in-frame clones only, minus some. The sample data list about 140,000 clones. Material: peripheral blood. The receptors were gathered from an adult in good health.

The chain combines TRBV5-1 with TRBJ1-5; TRBD1 is a possible D gene (5 bases). V dropped 0 bases and J dropped 0 bases, with 7 bases sitting between them. The CDR3 length is 15 residues. Germline lookup yields CDR1 SGHRS and CDR2 YFSETQ. The CDR3 DNA follows: TGCGCCAGCAGCTTGGAGGGGAATAGCAATCAGCCCCAGCATTTT. Translated, it gives CASSLEGNSNQPQHF.

CDR3 residues: CAWSVGYSNQPQHF. The DNA for the CDR3 is TGTGCCTGGAGTGTAGGGTATAGCAATCAGCCCCAGCATTTT. V and J are TRBV30 and TRBJ1-5; D is unresolved. The germline V and J ends were trimmed by 0 bases and 0 bases, with 6 bases remaining between them. The V gene's germline CDR1 is GTSNPN and CDR2 SVGIG (reference sequence). The CDR3 totals 14 residues.

The V gene is TRBV5-1, the J gene TRBJ2-1, with 7 bases aligning to TRBD1. The CDR3 extends over 14 amino acids. Germline V gene sequence: CDR1 SGHRS, CDR2 YFSETQ. J was trimmed by 5 bases and V by 2 bases; bases with no gene match: 4. The CDR3 reads CASSFRDSHNEQFF. DNA for the CDR3: TGCGCCAGCAGCTTCCGGGACAGCCACAATGAGCAGTTCTTC. Filled out from reference TRBV5-1 and TRBJ2-1, the complete variable domain reads KAGVTQTPRYLIKTRGQQVTLSCSPISGHRSVSWYQQTPGQGLQFLFEYFSETQRNKGNFPGRFSGRQFSNSRSEMNVSTLELGDSALYLCASSFRDSHNEQFFGPGTRLTVL.

The rearrangement uses TRBV19 and TRBJ1-4; tentative D call: TRBD1 (5 bases). V lost 3 bases and J lost 10, with 21 bases in between. The germline V gene encodes CDR1 LNHDA and CDR2 SQIVND (reference sequence). The CDR3 consists of 16 residues. CDR3 region: CASSIGGEGYPGKLFF. CDR3 nucleotide sequence: TGTGCCAGTAGTATCGGGGGAGAAGGGTATCCTGGAAAACTGTTTTTT.

The chain is built from TRBV12-5 and TRBJ2-7; D remains unclear. Trimming removed 7 bases from V and 0 bases from J, with 13 bases in between. This CDR3 region has 14 residues. Germline V gives CDR1 LGHNT, CDR2 FRNRAP. In nucleotides, the CDR3 is TGTGCTAGTGCCCCGGCCATGGGCTCCTACGAGCAGTACTTC. It translates to CASAPAMGSYEQYF. Filled out from reference TRBV12-5 and TRBJ2-7, the complete variable domain reads DARVTQTPRHKVTEMGQEVTMRCQPILGHNTVFWYRQTMMQGLELLAYFRNRAPLDDSGMPKDRFSAEMPDATLATLKIQPSEPRDSAVYFCASAPAMGSYEQYFGPGTRLTVT.

The V gene is TRBV9, the J gene TRBJ2-4, with D possibly matching TRBD2 (5 bases). V shed 1 base and J shed 2 bases, with 7 bases lying between them. Germline loops: CDR1 SGDLS, CDR2 YYNGEE. The CDR3 is 14 amino acids. DNA of the CDR3: TGTGCCAGCAGCGTACCGGGATCCAAAAACATTCAGTACTTC. Its translation is CASSVPGSKNIQYF.

This chain joins TRBV30 and TRBJ2-1; 7 nucleotides align to TRBD1. The CDR3 length is 16 residues. The germline V gene has CDR1 GTSNPN and CDR2 SVGIG (reference sequence). Trimming removed 0 bases from V and 2 bases from J; junction bases left unmatched: 7. The DNA of the CDR3 is TGTGCCTGGAGTGTAGGAGACAGGGATACCTACAATGAGCAGTTCTTC. Translated, it gives CAWSVGDRDTYNEQFF.

On this clone itself: In the same sample, other DNA sequences code for this CDR3. This chain links TRBV19 with TRBJ1-1, with D hard to call. The CDR3 runs to 13 residues. CDR1 LNHDA and CDR2 SQIVND come from the germline V gene (reference sequence). Trimming pared 1 base from V and 1 base from J, leaving 4 bases between. CDR3 amino acids: CASSIGPNTEAFF. CDR3 coding DNA: TGTGCCAGTAGTATAGGACCGAACACTGAAGCTTTCTTT.

The gene calls are TRBV12-3 or TRBV12-4 and TRBJ1-2, with D unresolved. This CDR3 is 12 amino acids long. Trimming took 5 bases from V and 1 from J, leaving 5 bases between them. The CDR3 is CASSQSNYGYTF. CDR3 DNA sequence: TGTGCCAGCAGTCAAAGTAACTATGGCTACACCTTC.

The CDR3 DNA reads TGTGCCTGGAACCTGGGAGGGCCCCAGTACTTC. It encodes CAWNLGGPQYF. The V and J genes are TRBV30 and TRBJ2-5; TRBD2 matches 7 bases. Germline CDR1 reads GTSNPN; CDR2 reads SVGIG (reference sequence). The CDR3 length is 11 residues. The J segment lost 9 bases and the V segment lost 4 bases, leaving 5 bases of the junction unmatched. Full variable domain (remainder filled in from reference TRBV30 and TRBJ2-5): SQTIHQWPATLVQPVGSPLSLECTVEGTSNPNLYWYRQAAGRGLQLLFYSVGIGQISSEVPQNLSASRPQDRQFILSSKKLLLSDSGFYLCAWNLGGPQYFGPGTRLLVL.

The genes are TRBV5-6 and TRBJ2-2, with D unresolved. The CDR3 length is 13 residues. Germline V gene sequence: CDR1 SGHDT, CDR2 YYEEEE. Between the trimmed V and J ends, which lost 4 bases and 7 bases, there was a span of 11 bases. The CDR3 loop reads CASSKTSNGELFF. The CDR3 coding sequence is TGTGCCAGCAGCAAGACCAGTAACGGGGAGCTGTTTTTT.

Turning to this clone: One end of the junction fails to match germline, which may point to a read error. The chain links TRBV7-8 to TRBJ2-7; D is unresolved. This CDR3 region has 14 residues. Germline assignment: CDR1 SGHVS and CDR2 FQNEAQ. CDR3 sequence reads: CASSFRRLSGELDF. The DNA for the CDR3 is TGTGCCAGCAGCTTCCGCAGGCTGTCAGGAGAGTTGGACTTC.

The V and J genes are TRBV3-1 (or the pseudogene TRBV3-2) and TRBJ2-3, with D perhaps TRBD2 (6 bases). Trimming stripped 4 bases from V and 6 bases from J, with 17 bases between. The V gene's germline CDR1 is LGHDT and CDR2 YNNKEL (reference sequence). The CDR3 has 15 amino acids. Here the CDR3 DNA reads TGTGCCAGCAGCCGCCTAGCGCTATCGTCGGATACGCAGTATTTT. Translation: CASSRLALSSDTQYF.